The rows below give T cell receptor beta chains drawn from one sample of a study of blood T cell repertoires in COVID-19. TCRdb's copy holds only in-frame clones and misses some; the assay was immunoSEQ multiplex PCR. The sample records some 100,000 clones, around four fifths being singletons. Sequenced: peripheral blood. The receptors originated from a man between 65 and 85 years old with active or convalescent COVID-19. The CDR3 runs from the conserved cysteine through the conserved F or W. D genes are given only for firm matches. Size is omitted from some rows. Given values are once, few, many or a class for expanded clones.

V gene: TRBV24-1; clone size: few; CDR3 length: 16; J gene: TRBJ2-1; D gene: TRBD2; CDR3 DNA: TGTGCCACCGCTCCGGGAGCGGGACTAAGGCACAATGAGCAGTTCTTC; CDR3 protein: CATAPGAGLRHNEQFF
V gene: TRBV4-3; clone size: NA; CDR3 length: 20; J gene: TRBJ2-1; D gene: TRBD2; CDR3 DNA: TGCGCCAGCAGCGTCGCCGGGACTAGCCATCCCCCTAACTCCTACAATGAGCAGTTCTTC; CDR3 protein: CASSVAGTSHPPNSYNEQFF
V gene: TRBV6-4; clone size: NA; CDR3 length: 12; J gene: TRBJ2-4; D gene: NA; CDR3 DNA: TGTGCCAGCTGCTCGTCCCGGGACATTCAGTACTTC; CDR3 protein: CASCSSRDIQYF
V gene: TRBV24-1; clone size: NA; CDR3 length: 12; J gene: TRBJ1-2; D gene: NA; CDR3 DNA: TGTGCCACCAGTGGTGCAGGACTTGGCTACACCTTC; CDR3 protein: CATSGAGLGYTF
V gene: TRBV18; clone size: once; CDR3 length: 15; J gene: TRBJ1-1; D gene: NA; CDR3 DNA: TGTGCCAGCTCACCGAGCATGGGGGCGAACACTGAAGCTTTCTTT; CDR3 protein: CASSPSMGANTEAFF
V gene: TRBV27; clone size: NA; CDR3 length: 17; J gene: TRBJ1-5; D gene: TRBD1; CDR3 DNA: TGTGCCAGCAGTTCGGGGACAGGGGCGTATAGCAATCAGCCCCAGCATTTT; CDR3 protein: CASSSGTGAYSNQPQHF
V gene: TRBV6-5; clone size: NA; CDR3 length: 14; J gene: TRBJ2-7; D gene: NA; CDR3 DNA: TGTGCCAGCAGGAAACAGCATATCTCCTACGAGCAGTACTTC; CDR3 protein: CASRKQHISYEQYF
V gene: TRBV6-5; clone size: NA; CDR3 length: 15; J gene: TRBJ1-2; D gene: NA; CDR3 DNA: TGTGCCAGCAGTTACGGGAGGATCCAGGAGGGTGGCTACACCTTC; CDR3 protein: CASSYGRIQEGGYTF
V gene: TRBV29-1; clone size: NA; CDR3 length: 13; J gene: TRBJ1-5; D gene: NA; CDR3 DNA: TGCAGCGTTGGAGAAAGCGTCAATCAGCCCCAGCATTTT; CDR3 protein: CSVGESVNQPQHF
V gene: TRBV14; clone size: NA; CDR3 length: 13; J gene: TRBJ2-7; D gene: NA; CDR3 DNA: TGTGCCAGCAGCCAAGATGCAGGGGACGAGCAGTACTTC; CDR3 protein: CASSQDAGDEQYF
V gene: TRBV28; clone size: NA; CDR3 length: 14; J gene: TRBJ2-7; D gene: TRBD1; CDR3 DNA: TGTGCCAGCAGCCTGGACAGGCGATCCTACGAGCAGTACTTC; CDR3 protein: CASSLDRRSYEQYF
V gene: TRBV4-1; clone size: NA; CDR3 length: 15; J gene: TRBJ1-6; D gene: NA; CDR3 DNA: TGCGCCAGCAGCCAAGAAGGATTCAGGGGTTCACCCCTCCACTTT; CDR3 protein: CASSQEGFRGSPLHF
V gene: TRBV18; clone size: few; CDR3 length: 14; J gene: TRBJ1-5; D gene: NA; CDR3 DNA: TGTGCCAGCTCACCGCTACAGGGATATCAGCCCCAGCATTTT; CDR3 protein: CASSPLQGYQPQHF
V gene: TRBV2; clone size: NA; CDR3 length: 15; J gene: TRBJ1-4; D gene: NA; CDR3 DNA: TGTGCCAGCTACGGGAAGGGGGCAACTAATGAAAAACTGTTTTTT; CDR3 protein: CASYGKGATNEKLFF
V gene: TRBV5-6; clone size: NA; CDR3 length: 16; J gene: TRBJ1-6; D gene: NA; CDR3 DNA: TGTGCCAGCAGCTCCGGCCGGAGCTCCTATAATTCACCCCTCCACTTT; CDR3 protein: CASSSGRSSYNSPLHF
V gene: TRBV3-1/TRBV3-2; clone size: NA; CDR3 length: 15; J gene: TRBJ2-1; D gene: TRBD1; CDR3 DNA: TGTGCCAGCAGCCCCTACAACAGGGGCAACAATGAGCAGTTCTTC; CDR3 protein: CASSPYNRGNNEQFF
V gene: TRBV9; clone size: NA; CDR3 length: 15; J gene: TRBJ1-2; D gene: TRBD1; CDR3 DNA: TGTGCCAGCAGCGTGGCTGGGACAGACAACTATGGCTACACCTTC; CDR3 protein: CASSVAGTDNYGYTF
V gene: TRBV5-4; clone size: NA; CDR3 length: 15; J gene: TRBJ2-7; D gene: TRBD2; CDR3 DNA: TGTGCCAGCAGCTTGGTAGGGACTAGCGGGAGCGAGCAGTACTTC; CDR3 protein: CASSLVGTSGSEQYF
V gene: TRBV27; clone size: NA; CDR3 length: 17; J gene: TRBJ2-7; D gene: TRBD2; CDR3 DNA: TGTGCCAGCAGCCCAAACCCGGGACTAGCGGGAGTCGACGAGCAGTACTTC; CDR3 protein: CASSPNPGLAGVDEQYF
V gene: TRBV7-2; clone size: NA; CDR3 length: 15; J gene: TRBJ1-5; D gene: NA; CDR3 DNA: TGTGCCAGCAGCTTAGGCCCGGGAGGGCATCAGCCCCAGCATTTT; CDR3 protein: CASSLGPGGHQPQHF
V gene: TRBV5-6; clone size: NA; CDR3 length: 14; J gene: TRBJ1-1; D gene: TRBD1; CDR3 DNA: TGTGCCAGCAGCTTGAGCGGACAGGGGACTGAAGCTTTCTTT; CDR3 protein: CASSLSGQGTEAFF
V gene: TRBV7-2; clone size: few; CDR3 length: 12; J gene: TRBJ2-5; D gene: NA; CDR3 DNA: TGTGCCAGCAGCCTACGGCAAGAGACCCAGTACTTC; CDR3 protein: CASSLRQETQYF
V gene: TRBV5-6; clone size: NA; CDR3 length: 15; J gene: TRBJ2-2; D gene: NA; CDR3 DNA: TGTGCCAGCAGCCCCCCTCGGGGGGCACCCGGGGAGCTGTTTTTT; CDR3 protein: CASSPPRGAPGELFF
V gene: TRBV6-1; clone size: once; CDR3 length: 13; J gene: TRBJ1-1; D gene: NA; CDR3 DNA: TGTGCCAGCAGTGACGACGGGGACACTGAAGCTTTCTTT; CDR3 protein: CASSDDGDTEAFF
V gene: TRBV1; clone size: NA; CDR3 length: 16; J gene: TRBJ1-4; D gene: NA; CDR3 DNA: TGCACCAGCAGCCAAGATCAGGCGTCCGGTAATGAAAAACTGTTTTTT; CDR3 protein: CTSSQDQASGNEKLFF
V gene: TRBV5-5; clone size: NA; CDR3 length: 14; J gene: TRBJ2-7; D gene: TRBD2; CDR3 DNA: TGTGCCAGCACTCCGACTAGCGGGGGATACGAGCAGTACTTC; CDR3 protein: CASTPTSGGYEQYF
V gene: TRBV30; clone size: NA; CDR3 length: 13; J gene: TRBJ1-5; D gene: NA; CDR3 DNA: TGTGCCTGGAGTGTACGAGACAATCAGCCCCAGCATTTT; CDR3 protein: CAWSVRDNQPQHF
V gene: TRBV5-4; clone size: NA; CDR3 length: 15; J gene: TRBJ2-7; D gene: NA; CDR3 DNA: TGTGCCAGCAGCTTGGGAGGGAAGTTACGGTACGAGCAGTACTTC; CDR3 protein: CASSLGGKLRYEQYF
V gene: TRBV12-3/TRBV12-4; clone size: NA; CDR3 length: 13; J gene: TRBJ2-1; D gene: TRBD2; CDR3 DNA: TGTGCCAGCAGTTACAGCGGGAGAAATGAGCAGTTCTTC; CDR3 protein: CASSYSGRNEQFF
V gene: TRBV6-5; clone size: few; CDR3 length: 15; J gene: TRBJ2-3; D gene: NA; CDR3 DNA: TGTGCCAGCAGTTTAGGCGGGCACGCCACAGATACGCAGTATTTT; CDR3 protein: CASSLGGHATDTQYF
V gene: TRBV5-1; clone size: NA; CDR3 length: 15; J gene: TRBJ1-6; D gene: TRBD1; CDR3 DNA: TGCGCCAGCAGCTCCCGGGACAGGGGAGCCTCACCCCTCCACTTT; CDR3 protein: CASSSRDRGASPLHF
V gene: TRBV27; clone size: NA; CDR3 length: 15; J gene: TRBJ2-6; D gene: NA; CDR3 DNA: TGTGCCAGCAGTGCACAGGGAACTGGGGCCAACGTCCTGACTTTC; CDR3 protein: CASSAQGTGANVLTF
V gene: TRBV6-2/TRBV6-3; clone size: NA; CDR3 length: 14; J gene: TRBJ2-2; D gene: NA; CDR3 DNA: TGTGCCAGCAGTTTTTTGAGTGCCTCCGGGGAGCTGTTTTTT; CDR3 protein: CASSFLSASGELFF
V gene: TRBV5-1; clone size: few; CDR3 length: 14; J gene: TRBJ1-5; D gene: NA; CDR3 DNA: TGCGCCAGCAGCTCTGGTGGGGCAGGCCAGCCCCAGCATTTT; CDR3 protein: CASSSGGAGQPQHF
V gene: TRBV28; clone size: NA; CDR3 length: 14; J gene: TRBJ1-1; D gene: NA; CDR3 DNA: TGTGCCAGCAGTTCAGGGGAGCCGAACACTGAAGCTTTCTTT; CDR3 protein: CASSSGEPNTEAFF
V gene: TRBV2; clone size: NA; CDR3 length: 14; J gene: TRBJ2-2; D gene: NA; CDR3 DNA: TGTGCCAGCAGGGGGGGGCCGAACACCGGGGAGCTGTTTTTT; CDR3 protein: CASRGGPNTGELFF
V gene: TRBV27; clone size: NA; CDR3 length: 13; J gene: TRBJ2-7; D gene: TRBD1; CDR3 DNA: TGTGCCAGCGGCCGACAGGGGACCTACGAGCAGTACTTC; CDR3 protein: CASGRQGTYEQYF
V gene: TRBV3-1/TRBV3-2; clone size: NA; CDR3 length: 16; J gene: TRBJ2-1; D gene: TRBD2; CDR3 DNA: TGTGCCAGCAGCCAAGCGGGGACTAGCGGGAGCGATGAGCAGTTCTTC; CDR3 protein: CASSQAGTSGSDEQFF
V gene: TRBV12-3/TRBV12-4; clone size: NA; CDR3 length: 13; J gene: TRBJ1-4; D gene: NA; CDR3 DNA: TGTGCCAGCAGTTTCGAATCCAGGGAACGACTGTTTTTT; CDR3 protein: CASSFESRERLFF
V gene: TRBV27; clone size: NA; CDR3 length: 12; J gene: TRBJ2-1; D gene: TRBD1; CDR3 DNA: TGTGCCAGTCAGCAGGGGGCCCATGAGCAGTTCTTC; CDR3 protein: CASQQGAHEQFF
V gene: TRBV21-1; clone size: few; CDR3 length: 17; J gene: TRBJ2-7; D gene: NA; CDR3 DNA: TGTGCCAGCAGCCCGGGGGGGACTAGCGGTTACACCTACGAGCAGTACTTC; CDR3 protein: CASSPGGTSGYTYEQYF
V gene: TRBV27; clone size: NA; CDR3 length: 13; J gene: TRBJ1-1; D gene: NA; CDR3 DNA: TGTGCCAGCAGTTTACGCGGGGGCTGGGAAGCTTTCTTT; CDR3 protein: CASSLRGGWEAFF
V gene: TRBV24-1; clone size: NA; CDR3 length: 14; J gene: TRBJ1-5; D gene: NA; CDR3 DNA: TGTGCCACCAGTGGCCGGGACATTCATCAGCCCCAGCATTTT; CDR3 protein: CATSGRDIHQPQHF
V gene: TRBV2; clone size: once; CDR3 length: 15; J gene: TRBJ1-2; D gene: TRBD1; CDR3 DNA: TGTGCCAGCAGGACGACAGGGGGGGCTGGCTATGGCTACACCTTC; CDR3 protein: CASRTTGGAGYGYTF
V gene: TRBV19; clone size: NA; CDR3 length: 14; J gene: TRBJ1-5; D gene: NA; CDR3 DNA: TGTGCCAGTAGTATAGGGACAAGACATCAGCCCCAGCATTTT; CDR3 protein: CASSIGTRHQPQHF
V gene: TRBV4-3; clone size: once; CDR3 length: 16; J gene: TRBJ2-1; D gene: TRBD2; CDR3 DNA: TGCGCCAGCAGCCAAGATGCAGCGGGGGGCAACAATGAGCAGTTCTTC; CDR3 protein: CASSQDAAGGNNEQFF
V gene: TRBV4-1; clone size: NA; CDR3 length: 15; J gene: TRBJ2-5; D gene: NA; CDR3 DNA: TGCGCCAGCAGCCAAGATTTGGCAGGCCGAGAGACCCAGTACTTC; CDR3 protein: CASSQDLAGRETQYF
V gene: TRBV5-6; clone size: NA; CDR3 length: 16; J gene: TRBJ1-4; D gene: TRBD1; CDR3 DNA: TGTGCCAGCAGCTGGGGGACAGCTTCAGTGGATGAAAAACTGTTTTTT; CDR3 protein: CASSWGTASVDEKLFF
V gene: TRBV30; clone size: NA; CDR3 length: 15; J gene: TRBJ2-3; D gene: TRBD2; CDR3 DNA: TGTGCCTGGAGTCCATTAGCGGGGGACACAGATACGCAGTATTTT; CDR3 protein: CAWSPLAGDTDTQYF
V gene: TRBV9; clone size: NA; CDR3 length: 17; J gene: TRBJ2-5; D gene: NA; CDR3 DNA: TGTGCCAGCAGCTCATCGGAGGGGAGCGGAACCCAAGAGACCCAGTACTTC; CDR3 protein: CASSSSEGSGTQETQYF
V gene: TRBV11-2; clone size: NA; CDR3 length: 14; J gene: TRBJ2-2; D gene: TRBD2; CDR3 DNA: TGTGCCAGCAGCAGGACTAGCGGGGTCGAGGAGCTGTTTTTT; CDR3 protein: CASSRTSGVEELFF
V gene: TRBV10-3; clone size: once; CDR3 length: 18; J gene: TRBJ1-1; D gene: NA; CDR3 DNA: TGTGCCATCAGTGTTGGACCTTCCACAGGAGGGTTGGACACTGAAGCTTTCTTT; CDR3 protein: CAISVGPSTGGLDTEAFF
V gene: TRBV18; clone size: NA; CDR3 length: 15; J gene: TRBJ1-1; D gene: TRBD1; CDR3 DNA: TGTGCCAGCTCACCACGTAACAGGGGGAACACTGAAGCTTTCTTT; CDR3 protein: CASSPRNRGNTEAFF
V gene: TRBV7-6; clone size: NA; CDR3 length: 12; J gene: TRBJ2-5; D gene: NA; CDR3 DNA: TGTGCCAGCAGCCCCGCCCGGGAGACCCAGTACTTC; CDR3 protein: CASSPARETQYF